The 30 T cell receptor beta chains in this list originate from one sample, sequenced in a study of neurological immune-mediated disorders. TCRdb re-analysed the 5' RACE reads in MiXCR, keeping a single row per CDR3 protein. This sample has about 46,000 distinct CDR3 sequences, with 3.5% to 5% found just once. What was sequenced was PBMCs. These receptors were taken from a woman aged 55-69 years with multiple sclerosis.

A few counts support this clonotype. In this CDR3 the conserved last residue, phenylalanine or tryptophan, is missing, so a read error is likely. The rearrangement links TRBV20-1 to TRBJ1-2; no clear D. V gave up 4 bases and J gave up 4 bases, with 16 bases separating them. This CDR3 has 14 amino acids. Germline V gene lookup returns CDR1 DFQATT and CDR2 SNEGSKA (reference sequence). The CDR3 sequence: CSATITGWGYGYTI. The CDR3, as DNA: TGCAGTGCTACTATAACCGGTTGGGGCTATGGCTACACCATC.

This clonotype was counted many times. V usage is TRBV5-1 and J usage is TRBJ2-3; TRBD2 matches 13 bases. In germline, CDR1 is SGHRS, CDR2 YFSETQ. This CDR3 comprises 16 residues. Trimming removed 2 bases from V and 5 bases from J; junction bases left unmatched: 5. This CDR3 is CASSLRTSGRGDTQYF. CDR3 nucleotides: TGCGCCAGCAGCTTACGGACTAGCGGGAGAGGAGATACGCAGTATTTT.

This clonotype was detected many times. The chain uses TRBV20-1 and TRBJ2-1, with 10 positions matching TRBD2. Trimming removed 6 bases from V and 4 bases from J; junction bases left unmatched: 6. Looked up from germline, CDR1 is DFQATT and CDR2 is SNEGSKA (reference sequence). The CDR3 totals 14 residues. The CDR3 reads CSAGTSGTYNEQFF. The CDR3 DNA follows: TGCAGTGCCGGAACTAGCGGGACGTACAATGAGCAGTTCTTC.

This clonotype has ten or more counts. CDR3 protein: CASSSGINGYTF. The CDR3 nucleotides are TGTGCCAGCAGCTCAGGGATCAATGGCTACACCTTC. The rearrangement joins TRBV7-6 to TRBJ1-2, with D perhaps matching TRBD1 (5 bases). With 4 bases removed from V and 6 bases from J, the gap between germline ends came to 9 bases. Germline V gene data show CDR1 as SGHVS and CDR2 as FNYEAQ. CDR3 length: 12 amino acids.

Many counts were recorded for this clonotype. This chain connects TRBV7-8 to TRBJ2-7; TRBD1 might be the D (6 bases). V shed 4 bases and J shed 4 bases, with 14 bases lying between them. The germline V gene has CDR1 SGHVS and CDR2 FQNEAQ. The CDR3 covers 14 residues. The CDR3 loop reads CASSWDQGPYEQYF. The CDR3 coding sequence is TGTGCCAGCAGCTGGGACCAGGGGCCTTACGAGCAGTACTTC.

This clonotype was found many times. V is TRBV5-1 and J is TRBJ1-6; no firm D call. Looked up from germline, CDR1 is SGHRS and CDR2 is YFSETQ. V was pared by 0 bases and J by 8 bases, with 6 bases between. The CDR3 loop spans 13 amino acids. The CDR3 loop reads CASSLEGDSPLHF. The CDR3 DNA reads as TGCGCCAGCAGCTTGGAGGGAGATTCACCCCTCCACTTT.

This clonotype was recorded a few times. This chain joins TRBV7-2 and TRBJ1-5; D call uncertain. Trimming shortened V by 1 base and J by 2 bases, and 9 bases separated the two germline ends. This CDR3 spans 15 amino acids. Germline V gene data show CDR1 as SGHTA and CDR2 as FQGNSA. The CDR3 sequence is CASSLDLWGNQPQHF. CDR3 nucleotides: TGTGCCAGCAGCTTAGATCTTTGGGGCAATCAGCCCCAGCATTTT.

This clonotype was observed many times. The chain has TRBV5-1 and TRBJ1-1; 8 positions match TRBD1. V lost 4 bases to trimming and J lost 1 base; unmatched junction nucleotides: 3. This CDR3 spans 14 amino acids. Germline CDR1 and CDR2: SGHRS and YFSETQ. For the CDR3, the DNA is TGCGCCAGCAGCCGGGGGACAGGGAACACTGAAGCTTTCTTT. This gives the protein CASSRGTGNTEAFF.

This clonotype was counted only a few times. The genes are TRBV5-1 and TRBJ2-2; either TRBD1 or TRBD2 may supply D (5 bases each). The V gene lost 7 bases and the J gene lost 3 bases, with 16 bases spanning the gap. This CDR3 has 15 residues. Germline assignment: CDR1 SGHRS and CDR2 YFSETQ. CDR3 DNA: TGCGCCAGCTCCCCACTGAGAGGGGACACCGGGGAGCTGTTTTTT. Translation gives CASSPLRGDTGELFF.

This rearrangement joins TRBV27 to TRBJ1-5, with D unresolved. The germline gives CDR1 MNHEY, CDR2 SMNVEV (reference sequence). The CDR3 runs to 16 residues. V was trimmed by 5 bases and J by 0 bases, leaving 14 bases between them. CDR3: CASSMTLGPSNQPQHF. DNA for the CDR3: TGTGCCAGCAGTATGACCTTAGGACCTAGCAATCAGCCCCAGCATTTT.

In its sample, this clonotype was seen many times. The genes are TRBV5-1 and TRBJ2-7; D tentatively reads TRBD1 or TRBD2 (6 bases each). From germline, CDR1 is SGHRS and CDR2 YFSETQ. V was pared by 3 bases and J by 6 bases, with 13 bases between. The CDR3 runs to 13 residues. CDR3 in DNA: TGCGCCAGCAGCTACGGGGGCCGGGGCGAGCAGTACTTC. Translated, it gives CASSYGGRGEQYF.

This clonotype has a handful of counts. CDR3 in amino acids: CASSTPSGGAFNEQFF. The CDR3 nucleotides are TGTGCCAGCAGCACCCCTAGCGGGGGGGCCTTTAATGAGCAGTTCTTC. The chain combines TRBV7-2 with TRBJ2-1; 12 bases are shared with TRBD2. Per germline, CDR1 SGHTA and CDR2 FQGNSA. The CDR3 has 16 residues. V trimming: 5 bases; J trimming: 7 bases; junction bases outside the gene matches: 9.

This clonotype has a count of ten or more. J is TRBJ2-3 and V is TRBV7-8, with 8 bases matching TRBD2. Germline assignment: CDR1 SGHVS and CDR2 FQNEAQ. V was pared by 1 base and J by 7 bases, with 4 bases of the junction left unmatched. The CDR3 is made up of 14 amino acids. CDR3 amino acids: CASSLGASGHTQYF. The CDR3 DNA reads TGTGCCAGCAGCTTAGGGGCTAGCGGGCATACGCAGTATTTT.

This clonotype was detected only a few times. The chain joins TRBV5-1 to TRBJ2-2; 10 bases agree with TRBD2. The CDR3 extends over 17 amino acids. J was trimmed by 5 bases and V by 0 bases; bases with no gene match: 7. Germline CDR1 reads SGHRS; CDR2 reads YFSETQ. This CDR3 reads CASSLGPGLALTGELFF. For the CDR3, the DNA is TGCGCCAGCAGCTTGGGCCCGGGACTAGCGTTGACCGGGGAGCTGTTTTTT.

To note about this clonotype: A junction end diverges from the germline sequence, so it may reflect a read error. The chain links TRBV11-2 to TRBJ1-6, with D unresolved. Germline-derived CDR1 and CDR2 are SGHAT and FQNNGV. This CDR3 has 13 amino acids. In DNA, the CDR3 is TGTGCCAGCTCGGACGGAGGTGGATCACCCCTCAACTTT. Amino acids: CASSDGGGSPLNF.

This clonotype occurred many times. The rearrangement uses TRBV7-2 and TRBJ2-4; no clear D. The germline gives CDR1 SGHTA, CDR2 FQGNSA. The CDR3 has 11 amino acids. V was shortened by 4 bases and J by 7 bases, with 5 bases between the two germline ends. The CDR3 nucleotides are TGTGCCAGCAGCTCCGGTAACATTCAGTACTTC. Protein sequence: CASSSGNIQYF.

This rearrangement joins TRBV20-1 to TRBJ2-3; a weak D match, TRBD2 (7 bases). Deletions cut 1 base from V and 6 bases from J, with 17 bases between. The CDR3 extends over 15 amino acids. Germline V lookup: CDR1 DFQATT, CDR2 SNEGSKA (reference sequence). The CDR3 spells CSARGGLAERDTQYF. CDR3 bases: TGCAGTGCTAGAGGGGGGCTAGCGGAAAGGGATACGCAGTATTTT.

This clonotype appeared many times. CDR3 bases: TGCAGTGCTAACGGGGGGGCCGATACGCAGTATTTT. Protein sequence: CSANGGADTQYF. V gene TRBV20-1 combines with J gene TRBJ2-3; 8 bases match TRBD2. The germline CDR1 and CDR2 sequences are DFQATT and SNEGSKA (reference sequence). Unmatched junction bases numbered 3, after V lost 4 bases and J lost 6 bases. This CDR3 is built from 12 residues.

This clonotype appeared many times. The chain joins TRBV6-5 to TRBJ1-1; maybe TRBD1 (5 bases). Germline values: CDR1 MNHEY, CDR2 SVGAGI. Trimming cost V 5 bases and J 0 bases, with 7 bases left between them. This CDR3 is built from 13 residues. The CDR3 DNA reads as TGTGCCAGCAGTCGACAGCTGAACACTGAAGCTTTCTTT. Amino acids: CASSRQLNTEAFF.

The chain has TRBV7-2 and TRBJ2-5; D is unresolved. Trimming took off 4 bases at V and 5 bases at J, with 14 bases between the two ends. The CDR3 has 14 residues. Germline V gene lookup returns CDR1 SGHTA and CDR2 FQGNSA. The CDR3 DNA follows: TGTGCCAGCAGCTCGCCCCGGGTTTTGGAGACCCAGTACTTC. Amino acids: CASSSPRVLETQYF.

This clonotype was seen repeatedly, ten times or more. The rearrangement links TRBV20-1 to TRBJ2-7; weak D call: TRBD2 (6 bases). Germline V gene sequence: CDR1 DFQATT, CDR2 SNEGSKA (reference sequence). V was clipped by 4 bases and J by 5 bases, with 15 bases between them. CDR3 length: 13 amino acids. As DNA, the CDR3 is TGCAGTGCTACCGGCCCCGGAGGGGACGAGCAGTACTTC. This codes for CSATGPGGDEQYF.

In its sample, this clonotype was seen many times. The gene calls are TRBV11-2 and TRBJ2-4; the match to TRBD2 covers 11 bases. The J segment lost 9 bases and the V segment lost 5 bases, leaving 9 bases of the junction unmatched. Germline V lookup: CDR1 SGHAT, CDR2 FQNNGV. The length of the CDR3 is 15 residues. The CDR3 is CASSAIAGGPGIQYF. The CDR3 nucleotides are TGTGCCAGCAGCGCAATAGCGGGAGGGCCGGGCATTCAGTACTTC.

This chain uses TRBV5-1 with TRBJ2-1, with a possible D match to TRBD2 (6 bases). CDR3 size: 13 residues. Germline CDR1 and CDR2: SGHRS and YFSETQ. CDR3 coding DNA: TGCGCATCTACGGAGGGGTACTACAATGAGCAGTTCTTC. Translated, it gives CASTEGYYNEQFF. The complete variable domain, with remaining parts taken from reference TRBV5-1 and TRBJ2-1, reads KAGVTQTPRYLIKTRGQQVTLSCSPISGHRSVSWYQQTPGQGLQFLFEYFSETQRNKGNFPGRFSGRQFSNSRSEMNVSTLELGDSALYLCASTEGYYNEQFFGPGTRLTVL.

This clonotype was counted at least ten times. V usage is TRBV5-5 and J usage is TRBJ2-1, with 9 bases identical to TRBD1. The V and J ends lost 3 bases and 6 bases, in that order; junction bases with no gene match: 7. The CDR3 is 15 amino acids. The germline gives CDR1 SGHKS, CDR2 YYEKEE (reference sequence). Here the CDR3 DNA reads TGTGCCAGCAGCTCCGCTATGACAGGGGGCAATGAGCAGTTCTTC. The encoded protein is CASSSAMTGGNEQFF.

This clonotype occurred a few times. The chain employs TRBV11-2 and TRBJ1-2; 7 bases line up with TRBD1. The CDR3 is made up of 17 amino acids. V shed 5 bases and J 4 bases; nucleotides not matched to a gene: 16. The germline V gene has CDR1 SGHAT and CDR2 FQNNGV. CDR3 region: CASSPRAPDRTPYGYTF. CDR3 DNA sequence: TGTGCCAGCAGCCCACGCGCTCCGGACAGGACCCCCTATGGCTACACCTTC.

The sample holds many counts of this clonotype. J is TRBJ2-1 and V is TRBV24-1; possible D gene TRBD2, 6 bases. V lost 5 bases and J lost 6, with 7 bases in between. The germline V gene has CDR1 KGHDR and CDR2 SFDVKD. The CDR3 is 12 amino acids. The CDR3 bases are TGTGCCACCAGTGGGAGGGGCAATGAGCAGTTCTTC. This sequence encodes CATSGRGNEQFF.

This clonotype has at least ten counts. V gene TRBV7-9 combines with J gene TRBJ1-4, with TRBD1 as a possible D gene (5 bases). The germline gives CDR1 SEHNR, CDR2 FQNEAQ (reference sequence). The germline V and J ends were trimmed by 3 bases and 8 bases, with 13 bases remaining between them. The CDR3 consists of 14 residues. The CDR3 sequence: CASSFGAPGEKLFF. The CDR3 coding sequence is TGTGCCAGCAGCTTCGGGGCCCCGGGGGAAAAACTGTTTTTT.

The chain combines TRBV27 with TRBJ2-3; 15 positions match TRBD2. V gave up 3 bases and J gave up 4 bases; unmatched junction bases: 11. This CDR3 spans 19 amino acids. Germline V gene lookup returns CDR1 MNHEY and CDR2 SMNVEV (reference sequence). The CDR3 nucleotides are TGTGCCAGCAGTTTTGGACTAGCGGGAGGGCCAGGAGGGCCAGATACGCAGTATTTT. It is translated as CASSFGLAGGPGGPDTQYF.

In this sample, this clonotype turned up many times. The chain is built from TRBV5-5 and TRBJ1-4, with D maybe TRBD1 (5 bases). The CDR3 runs to 14 residues. V lost 4 bases and J 8 bases, leaving 15 bases between the germline ends. Germline-derived CDR1 and CDR2 are SGHKS and YYEKEE (reference sequence). The CDR3 protein is CASSPGGHYEKLFF. The CDR3 DNA reads TGTGCCAGCAGCCCGGGAGGACATTACGAAAAACTGTTTTTT.

This clonotype was counted ten times or more. The chain recombines TRBV5-5 with TRBJ2-6; TRBD2 is a possible D gene (5 bases). The CDR3 extends over 15 amino acids. CDR1 is SGHKS, CDR2 YYEKEE, per germline (reference sequence). The V end lost 2 bases, the J end lost 1 base, and 7 bases lay between the germline ends. The CDR3 DNA reads as TGTGCCAGCAGCTTAGGAGGTTCTGGGGCCAACGTCCTGACTTTC. The encoded protein is CASSLGGSGANVLTF.